A selection of T cell receptor beta chains follows, all from one sample in a study of CD8+ T cells in alopecia areata. Repertoires were generated with immunoSEQ multiplex PCR, while TCRdb's copy carries only in-frame clones and drops some. The top ten hold approximately 1.2% of the sample, which has around 250,000 clones, 67% seen once. This sample comprised CD4+ T cells sorted from blood, obtained at week 0. These receptors were collected from a human donor with alopecia areata. Each CDR3 is given with its conserved first and last residue. A D gene is named only where the DNA matches it firmly.

>NA|TRBV5-6|TRBJ1-2
CASSLVTLVRDPYGYTF
>TRBD2|TRBV29-1|TRBJ2-3
CSVRGLAGEADTQYF
>TRBD2|TRBV15|TRBJ2-1
CATSPRLAGDLYNEQFF
>TRBD1|TRBV29-1|TRBJ2-6
CSAQQGTPSGANVLTF
>NA|TRBV9|TRBJ1-1
CASSPQVMNTEAFF
>NA|TRBV27|TRBJ1-2
CASSRGGSNYGYTF
>TRBD2|TRBV27|TRBJ2-3
CASSPAGTIPYF
>NA|TRBV29-1|TRBJ2-1
CSPADSYNEQFF
>NA|TRBV29-1|TRBJ1-5
CSVVAGSNQPQHF
>NA|TRBV29-1|TRBJ1-1
CSADRAPNPYTEAFF
>NA|TRBV4-2|TRBJ2-4
CASSQDASVKNIQYF
>NA|TRBV2|TRBJ1-6
CASSGGVTYNSPLHF
>NA|TRBV5-1|TRBJ2-1
CASSSLQNNEQFF
>TRBD1|TRBV28|TRBJ2-7
CASTTGVNEQYF
>TRBD1|TRBV7-2|TRBJ1-4
CASSPGDSKLEKLFF
>NA|TRBV11-2|TRBJ2-7
CASSLLVEQYF
>TRBD1|TRBV10-3|TRBJ2-7
CAISVDRGGEQYF
>NA|TRBV27|TRBJ1-2
CASSLQGRNYGYTF
>NA|TRBV25-1|TRBJ2-1
CASSEGGISYNEQFF
>NA|TRBV7-8|TRBJ2-5
CASSLDRGRATQYF
>NA|TRBV4-1|TRBJ1-5
CASSQDDLRQPQHF
>TRBD2|TRBV4-2|TRBJ2-2
CASSQDPPGLAGELFF
>NA|TRBV11-2|TRBJ2-2
CASSPSGWELFF
>NA|TRBV27|TRBJ2-2
CASRGGVHTGELFF
>NA|TRBV19|TRBJ1-6
CASSIGQTLPLHF
>TRBD1|TRBV30|TRBJ1-5
CAWSWDRGQPQHF
>TRBD1|TRBV30|TRBJ1-4
CAWSWTGGREKLFF
>TRBD2|TRBV4-3|TRBJ2-5
CASSSWTSGGQETQYF
>NA|TRBV7-9|TRBJ1-5
CASSFPLQPQHF
>TRBD1|TRBV29-1|TRBJ1-2
CSVGGQGRGYTF
>TRBD2|TRBV5-4|TRBJ2-3
CASSTAREADTQYF
>NA|TRBV6-5|TRBJ1-2
CASSSEEAPSGGYTF
>NA|TRBV27|TRBJ1-1
CASSLAWDTEAFF
>NA|TRBV29-1|TRBJ2-2
CSVSVGNTGELFF
>NA|TRBV6-1|TRBJ2-3
CASSELWGPTDTQYF
>NA|TRBV27|TRBJ1-2
CASSVRSSNYGYTF
>TRBD1|TRBV6-5|TRBJ2-5
CASSPGRGETQYF